This TCR beta chain was captured by sequencing in a study of blood T cells in healthy people across ages. Primers used in a second PCR of roughly 6 to 12 cycles were a sample-barcoded 5' primer and a J-beta primer mix. Via MiXCR, TCRdb re-called the 5' RACE reads, giving one row per CDR3 protein. Found here are around 1.5 million distinct CDR3 sequences, around 55% of them singletons; the top ten hold about 6.7%. Points from the study as a whole: Donor CMV status was unknown, possibly confounding expanded clonotype changes.

Germline CDR1 and CDR2: MNHEY and SVGAGI. This CDR3 has 16 residues. Trimming cost V 2 bases and J 2 bases; bases outside gene matches: 8. About this clonotype itself: No antigen is known for it.

They isolated at least 6 million PBMCs from each sample. The chain has TRBV6-5 and TRBJ2-5, with 7 positions matching TRBD2. The sequence derives from a man aged 18 to 30 in good health. The material sequenced was blood. CDR3 amino acids: CASSYGMGGPQETQYF. The CDR3 bases are TGTGCCAGCAGTTACGGGATGGGAGGGCCGCAAGAGACCCAGTACTTC.